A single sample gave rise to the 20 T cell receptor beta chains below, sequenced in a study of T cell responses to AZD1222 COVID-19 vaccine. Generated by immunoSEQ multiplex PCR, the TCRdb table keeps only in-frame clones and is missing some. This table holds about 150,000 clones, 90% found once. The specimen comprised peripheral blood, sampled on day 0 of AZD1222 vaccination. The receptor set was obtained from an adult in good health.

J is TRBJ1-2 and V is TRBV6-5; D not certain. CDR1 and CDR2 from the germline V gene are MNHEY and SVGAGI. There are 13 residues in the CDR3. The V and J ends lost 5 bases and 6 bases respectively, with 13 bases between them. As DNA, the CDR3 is TGTGCCAGCAGTAGCGTCCGTGAGGATGGCTACACCTTC. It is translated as CASSSVREDGYTF.

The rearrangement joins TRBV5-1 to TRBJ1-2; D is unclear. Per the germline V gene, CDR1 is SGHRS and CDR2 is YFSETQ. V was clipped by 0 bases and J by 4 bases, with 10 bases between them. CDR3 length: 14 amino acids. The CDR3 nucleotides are TGCGCCAGCAGCTTGGATGGGGTTGGCTATGGCTACACCTTC. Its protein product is CASSLDGVGYGYTF.

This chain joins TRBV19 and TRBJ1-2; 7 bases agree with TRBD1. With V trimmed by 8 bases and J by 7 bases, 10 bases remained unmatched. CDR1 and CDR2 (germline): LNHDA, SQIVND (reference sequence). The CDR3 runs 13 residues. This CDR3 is CASARDRASGYTF. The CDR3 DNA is TGTGCCAGTGCGAGGGACAGAGCATCTGGCTACACCTTC. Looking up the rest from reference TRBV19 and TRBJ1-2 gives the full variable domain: DGGITQSPKYLFRKEGQNVTLSCEQNLNHDAMYWYRQDPGQGLRLIYYSQIVNDFQKGDIAEGYSVSREKKESFPLTVTSAQKNPTAFYLCASARDRASGYTFGSGTRLTVV.

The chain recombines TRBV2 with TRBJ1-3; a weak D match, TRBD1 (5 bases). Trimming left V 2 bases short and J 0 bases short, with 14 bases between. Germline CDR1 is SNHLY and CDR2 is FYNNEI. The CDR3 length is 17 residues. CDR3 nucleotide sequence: TGTGCCAGCAGTGAACGCCGGGGGGGAGACTCTGGAAACACCATATATTTT. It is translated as CASSERRGGDSGNTIYF.

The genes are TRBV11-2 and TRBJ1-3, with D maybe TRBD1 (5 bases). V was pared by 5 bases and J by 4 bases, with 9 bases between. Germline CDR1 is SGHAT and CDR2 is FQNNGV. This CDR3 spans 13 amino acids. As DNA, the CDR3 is TGTGCCAGCAGCCGACAGCCCGGAAACACCATATATTTT. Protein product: CASSRQPGNTIYF.

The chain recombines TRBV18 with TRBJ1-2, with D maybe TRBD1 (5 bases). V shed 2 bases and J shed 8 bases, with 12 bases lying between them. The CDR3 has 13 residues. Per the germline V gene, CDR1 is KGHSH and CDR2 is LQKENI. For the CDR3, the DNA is TGTGCCAGCTCACCATTAGGGGCTCAGGGCTACACCTTC. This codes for CASSPLGAQGYTF.

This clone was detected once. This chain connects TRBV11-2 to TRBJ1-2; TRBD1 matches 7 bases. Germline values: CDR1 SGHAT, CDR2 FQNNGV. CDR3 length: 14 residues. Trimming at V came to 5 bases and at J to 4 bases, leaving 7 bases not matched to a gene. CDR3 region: CASSPSQGTYGYTF. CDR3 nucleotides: TGTGCCAGCAGCCCATCACAGGGGACCTATGGCTACACCTTC.

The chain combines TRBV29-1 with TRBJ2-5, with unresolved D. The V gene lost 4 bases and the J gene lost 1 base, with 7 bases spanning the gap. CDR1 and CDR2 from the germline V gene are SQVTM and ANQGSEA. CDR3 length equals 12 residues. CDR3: CSVVSFQETQYF. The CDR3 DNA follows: TGCAGCGTTGTCTCTTTCCAAGAGACCCAGTACTTC.

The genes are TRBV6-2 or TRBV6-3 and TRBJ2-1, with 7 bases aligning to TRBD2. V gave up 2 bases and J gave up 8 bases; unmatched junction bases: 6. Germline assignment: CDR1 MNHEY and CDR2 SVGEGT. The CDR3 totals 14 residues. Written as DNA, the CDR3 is TGTGCCAGCAGTTACACGCGGGGAGGGGATGAGCAGTTCTTC. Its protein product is CASSYTRGGDEQFF.

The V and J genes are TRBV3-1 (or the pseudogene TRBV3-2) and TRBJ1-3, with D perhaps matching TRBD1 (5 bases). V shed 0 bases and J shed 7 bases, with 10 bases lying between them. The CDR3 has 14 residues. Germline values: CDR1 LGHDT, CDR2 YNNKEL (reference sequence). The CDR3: CASSQEWEGNTIYF. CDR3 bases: TGTGCCAGCAGCCAAGAATGGGAGGGGAACACCATATATTTT.

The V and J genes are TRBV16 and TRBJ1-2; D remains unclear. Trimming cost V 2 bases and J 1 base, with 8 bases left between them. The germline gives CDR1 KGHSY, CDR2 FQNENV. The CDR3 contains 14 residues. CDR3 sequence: CASSQPTHNYGYTF. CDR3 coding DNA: TGTGCCAGCAGCCAACCCACTCATAACTATGGCTACACCTTC. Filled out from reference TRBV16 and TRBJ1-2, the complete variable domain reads GEEVAQTPKHLVRGEGQKAKLYCAPIKGHSYVFWYQQVLKNEFKFLISFQNENVFDETGMPKERFSAKCLPNSPCSLEIQATKLEDSAVYFCASSQPTHNYGYTFGSGTRLTVV.

CDR3 sequence: CASSYRGGEQYF. CDR3 DNA: TGTGCCAGCAGTTACAGAGGTGGAGAGCAGTACTTC. The chain joins TRBV6-5 to TRBJ2-7; D gene ambiguous. CDR1 and CDR2 (germline): MNHEY, SVGAGI. The CDR3 runs to 12 residues. The V and J ends lost 2 bases and 7 bases respectively, with 9 bases between them.

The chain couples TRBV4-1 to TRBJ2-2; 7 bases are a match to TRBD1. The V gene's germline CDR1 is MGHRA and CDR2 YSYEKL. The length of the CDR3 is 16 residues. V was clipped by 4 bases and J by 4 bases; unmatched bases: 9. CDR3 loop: CASSPQPQGVTGELFF. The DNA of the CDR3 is TGCGCCAGCAGCCCCCAGCCCCAGGGGGTCACCGGGGAGCTGTTTTTT.

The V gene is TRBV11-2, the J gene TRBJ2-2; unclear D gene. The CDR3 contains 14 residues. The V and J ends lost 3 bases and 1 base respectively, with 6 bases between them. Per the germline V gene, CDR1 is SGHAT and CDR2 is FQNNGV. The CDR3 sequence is CASSFTGNTGELFF. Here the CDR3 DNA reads TGTGCCAGCAGCTTTACTGGGAACACCGGGGAGCTGTTTTTT.

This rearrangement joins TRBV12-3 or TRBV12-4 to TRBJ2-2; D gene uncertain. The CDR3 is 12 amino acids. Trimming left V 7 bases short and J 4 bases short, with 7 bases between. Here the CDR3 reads CASMPGTGELFF. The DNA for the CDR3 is TGTGCCAGCATGCCGGGCACCGGGGAGCTGTTTTTT.

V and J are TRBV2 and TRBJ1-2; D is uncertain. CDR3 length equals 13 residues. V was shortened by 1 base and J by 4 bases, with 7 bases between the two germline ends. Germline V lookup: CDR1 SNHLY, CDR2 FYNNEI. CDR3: CASSEGRRYGYTF. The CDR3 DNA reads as TGTGCCAGCAGTGAAGGCAGGCGCTATGGCTACACCTTC.

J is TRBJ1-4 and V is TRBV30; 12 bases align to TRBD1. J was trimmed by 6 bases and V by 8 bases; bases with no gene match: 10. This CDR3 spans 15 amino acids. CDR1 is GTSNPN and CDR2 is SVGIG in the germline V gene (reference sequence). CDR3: CARGTGGFSDEKLFF. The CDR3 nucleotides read TGTGCCCGCGGGACAGGGGGCTTCTCGGATGAAAAACTGTTTTTT.

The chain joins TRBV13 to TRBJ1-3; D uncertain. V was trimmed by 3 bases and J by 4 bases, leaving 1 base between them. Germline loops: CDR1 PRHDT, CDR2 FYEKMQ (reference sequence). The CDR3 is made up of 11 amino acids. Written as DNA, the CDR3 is TGTGCCAGCAGCTTGGGAAACACCATATATTTT. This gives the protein CASSLGNTIYF.

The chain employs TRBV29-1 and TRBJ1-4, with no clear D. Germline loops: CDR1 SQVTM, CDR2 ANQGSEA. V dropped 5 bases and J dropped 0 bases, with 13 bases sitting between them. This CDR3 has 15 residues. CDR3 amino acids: CSVTREPATNEKLFF. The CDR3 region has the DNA TGCAGCGTTACCCGGGAACCGGCAACTAATGAAAAACTGTTTTTT.

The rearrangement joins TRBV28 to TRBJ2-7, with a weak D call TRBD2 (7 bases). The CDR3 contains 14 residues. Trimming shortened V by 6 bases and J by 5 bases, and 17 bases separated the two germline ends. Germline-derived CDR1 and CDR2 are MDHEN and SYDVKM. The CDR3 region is CASSQGGALDEQYF. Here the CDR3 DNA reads TGTGCCAGCAGCCAAGGGGGGGCTCTCGACGAGCAGTACTTC.